These 14 T cell receptor beta chains were sequenced from one sample in a study of cytomegalovirus exposure and HLA in healthy donors. The PCR contained 60 Vbeta and 13 Jbeta primers. Clones were sequenced by immunoSEQ multiplex PCR, and TCRdb holds only the in-frame ones, with some missing. The sample records 110,000 to 150,000 clones, approximately 80% being singletons. The sequenced material came from PBMCs. These receptors all stem from a male donor in good health and CMV-seronegative.

The chain carries TRBV11-2 and TRBJ1-6; tentatively, D is TRBD1 (5 bases). This CDR3 is built from 15 residues. Germline V gene lookup returns CDR1 SGHAT and CDR2 FQNNGV. The V end lost 2 bases, the J end lost 7 bases, and 12 bases lay between the germline ends. CDR3 DNA: TGTGCCAGCAGCTTAACAGGAGTCCTCAATTCACCCCTCCACTTT. Protein sequence: CASSLTGVLNSPLHF.

This clone appeared a few times. V usage is TRBV9 and J usage is TRBJ1-2; D may be TRBD1 (6 bases). Germline assignment: CDR1 SGDLS and CDR2 YYNGEE. The CDR3 loop spans 14 amino acids. Trimming took 3 bases from V and 3 from J, leaving 12 bases between them. The CDR3 DNA reads as TGTGCCAGCAGCGCCGGGAGGGGGGACTATGGCTACACCTTC. It is translated as CASSAGRGDYGYTF.

The gene calls are TRBV14 and TRBJ1-1, with D maybe TRBD1 (5 bases). Trimming shortened V by 5 bases and J by 6 bases, and 16 bases separated the two germline ends. Looked up from germline, CDR1 is SGHDN and CDR2 is FVKESK. This CDR3 has 14 amino acids. CDR3 in amino acids: CASSYSQVDAEAFF. As DNA, the CDR3 is TGTGCCAGCAGCTACTCACAGGTCGACGCTGAAGCTTTCTTT.

The rearrangement uses TRBV4-1 and TRBJ1-1, with no clear D. The CDR3 extends over 13 amino acids. Trimming took 4 bases from V and 1 from J, leaving 7 bases between them. Germline CDR1 and CDR2: MGHRA and YSYEKL. The CDR3 loop is CASSLISNTEAFF. CDR3 sequence (DNA): TGCGCCAGCAGCCTTATATCGAACACTGAAGCTTTCTTT.

This clone came up a few times. The rearrangement joins TRBV6-4 to TRBJ1-1; 7 nucleotides agree with TRBD1. This CDR3 has 17 residues. The germline CDR1 and CDR2 sequences are MRHNA and SNTAGT. V trimming: 8 bases; J trimming: 1 base; junction bases outside the gene matches: 16. The DNA for the CDR3 is TGTGCCAGCTCGACGGACTCCTTACAGGGGCAGAACACTGAAGCTTTCTTT. Its translation: CASSTDSLQGQNTEAFF.

This chain links TRBV28 with TRBJ2-5; 12 bases map to TRBD1. Trimming at V came to 5 bases and at J to 5 bases, leaving 3 bases not matched to a gene. The CDR3 is made up of 14 amino acids. The germline V gene encodes CDR1 MDHEN and CDR2 SYDVKM. The CDR3 sequence: CASSRDRGPETQYF. The CDR3 region has the DNA TGTGCCAGCAGTCGGGACAGGGGGCCGGAGACCCAGTACTTC.

V and J are TRBV28 and TRBJ2-7; a possible D gene is TRBD2 (6 bases). In germline, CDR1 is MDHEN, CDR2 SYDVKM. The ends were cut back, 2 bases at V and 3 bases at J, with 11 bases in the middle. The CDR3 runs 14 residues. In DNA, the CDR3 is TGTGCCAGCAGTTTACAGGCGGGGTACTACGAGCAGTACTTC. Amino acid sequence: CASSLQAGYYEQYF.

The chain couples TRBV10-1 to TRBJ1-1; perhaps TRBD1 as D (5 bases). The germline CDR1 and CDR2 sequences are WNHNN and SYGVQD (reference sequence). V was pared by 8 bases and J by 0 bases, with 16 bases between. The CDR3 is made up of 15 amino acids. CDR3 residues: CASLPAGVMNTEAFF. DNA for the CDR3: TGCGCCAGCCTCCCGGCGGGGGTCATGAACACTGAAGCTTTCTTT.

Turning to this clone: The sample holds other DNA sequences that translate to the same CDR3. J is TRBJ1-3 and V is TRBV18; no clear D. Trimming removed 2 bases from V and 1 base from J, with 3 bases in between. Germline V lookup: CDR1 KGHSH, CDR2 LQKENI. This CDR3 has 13 amino acids. The CDR3 sequence: CASSPSSGNTIYF. The DNA for the CDR3 is TGTGCCAGCTCACCATCGTCTGGAAACACCATATATTTT.

This chain joins TRBV7-3 and TRBJ2-1; tentatively, D is TRBD2 (6 bases). The CDR3 has 17 residues. Trimming removed 3 bases from V and 7 bases from J, with 22 bases in between. Germline V gene sequence: CDR1 SGHTA, CDR2 FQGTGA. The CDR3 coding sequence is TGTGCCAGCAGCTTGGTCGGGGGTGGGCTAGCGAAGAATGAGCAGTTCTTC. The encoded protein is CASSLVGGGLAKNEQFF.

The V call is TRBV29-1, the J call TRBJ2-1; TRBD1 might be the D (5 bases). Trimming shortened V by 4 bases and J by 6 bases, and 10 bases separated the two germline ends. The length of the CDR3 is 12 residues. Germline assignment: CDR1 SQVTM and CDR2 ANQGSEA. CDR3 protein: CSVGGSANEQFF. DNA for the CDR3: TGCAGCGTTGGGGGCAGTGCCAATGAGCAGTTCTTC.

The DNA for the CDR3 is TGTGCCAGCAGCTCCAGAGGAGTTATAGGAACTGAAGCTTTCTTT. Translating it yields CASSSRGVIGTEAFF. The rearrangement uses TRBV5-4 and TRBJ1-1; D is unresolved. There are 15 residues in the CDR3. V lost 3 bases and J 5 bases, leaving 17 bases between the germline ends. Germline V gene data show CDR1 as SGHNT and CDR2 as YYREEE (reference sequence).

V usage is TRBV19 and J usage is TRBJ2-2; possible D gene TRBD2, 5 bases. Trimming took off 4 bases at V and 3 bases at J, with 12 bases between the two ends. CDR1 and CDR2 from the germline V gene are LNHDA and SQIVND (reference sequence). This CDR3 contains 15 residues. The CDR3 DNA is TGTGCCAGTAGTAACGGGGAGAGGGACACCGGGGAGCTGTTTTTT. Translation: CASSNGERDTGELFF.

The J gene is TRBJ2-3, the V gene TRBV7-2; 11 bases fit TRBD2. The V segment lost 6 bases and the J segment 1 base; nucleotides outside the gene matches: 0. Germline CDR1 SGHTA, CDR2 FQGNSA. The CDR3 totals 14 residues. In DNA form, the CDR3 reads TGTGCCAGCAGGACTAGCGGGGGCACAGATACGCAGTATTTT. It codes for CASRTSGGTDTQYF.